Listed below are T cell receptor beta chains from one sample, sequenced in a study of blood T cell repertoires in COVID-19. Data came from immunoSEQ multiplex PCR; TCRdb stores just in-frame clones and leaves some out. Of 18,000 or so clones detected, 85% to 95% appear once; the ten largest clones hold over 4%. The sample was peripheral blood. The source is a woman aged 45-65 years with active COVID-19. CDR3s include the opening cysteine and the closing phenylalanine or tryptophan. Clone size is shown for a subset of rows, as once, few, many or a class of expanded clone.

CDR3aa | abundance | v_gene
CASSFRGLASNTGELFF | - | TRBV7-9
CASSQAGTGLGETQYF | - | TRBV4-2
CASSIDPGQGNTEAFF | once | TRBV19
CASSRGGSSPLHF | - | TRBV6-2/TRBV6-3
CASRALAGDTDTQYF | - | TRBV19
CASSQPQEFSGNTIYF | once | TRBV3-1/TRBV3-2
CASSYTGYEQYF | - | TRBV6-6
CASSFSAWQGKETQYF | - | TRBV11-2
CASIPPTGLFMFYEQYF | - | TRBV10-1
CASSLSPGQGSYSNQPQHF | - | TRBV18
CASSPDVLNYGYTF | - | TRBV3-1/TRBV3-2
CASSVGHNSGNTIYF | - | TRBV9
CASSWDMNEKLFF | - | TRBV2
CASSQIWTGGDWYYGYTF | - | TRBV6-6
CASSQFPMRRTGELFF | - | TRBV4-1
CASSFVERTADGYTF | - | TRBV28
CASSRTGPGEQYF | - | TRBV19
CASSDGTGRLGEQYF | - | TRBV2
CASSPGLGLHNEQFF | - | TRBV19
CASRPGTGYNEQFF | - | TRBV2
CASSPDRVSYNEQFF | - | TRBV5-1
CASSLEQGSNEQFF | - | TRBV7-9
CSTSLGPGETQYF | - | TRBV29-1
CASRGGRPSTDTQYF | - | TRBV3-1/TRBV3-2
CASSSDRYSNQPQHF | - | TRBV5-5
CASSQGLAGGTDTQYF | - | TRBV4-1
CASSASAGGGWGGSYEQYF | - | TRBV2
CASSFNRDSRLGPLHF | - | TRBV5-4
CATSDLAGVEETQYF | - | TRBV24-1
CASSEVTANYGYTF | - | TRBV2
CSVESFGTDTQYF | - | TRBV29-1
CASSSSGGAGTDTQYF | - | TRBV7-3
CASSQTSGRTTDTQYF | - | TRBV2
CASLLTSGRVYEQFF | - | TRBV28